The clone carrying this T cell receptor (beta chain) appeared a few times. Its cognate antigen is unknown. Used for diagnoses were clinical symptoms, serum thyroxine and TRAb, thyroid ultrasound and orbital computed tomography. RNA transcripts were the template for amplifying TCR beta CDR3 regions. HTBI primers drove first-round RT-PCR of the TCR CDR3. Using its own MiXCR run on the multiplex PCR reads, TCRdb lists one record per CDR3 protein. The sample holds approximately 700,000 distinct CDR3 sequences; nearly 45% are singletons and the top ten take less than 9%. The sample belongs to a study of T cells in Graves' hyperthyroidism and ophthalmopathy. Findings and limits, study-wide: Most thyroid clonotypes with frequency above 0.001 were detected in blood. The model identified upcoming ophthalmopathy a median about 6.5 months ahead of onset.

V lost 3 bases to trimming and J lost 2 bases, with 17 bases between them. Germline V gives CDR1 SGDLS, CDR2 YYNGEE. CDR3 length: 16 residues. Specimen: peripheral blood or thyroid tissue (not recorded which). The rearrangement uses TRBV9 and TRBJ1-2, with a tentative D call TRBD1 (5 bases). This clonotype was obtained from an adult man with Graves' disease, either hyperthyroidism or ophthalmopathy (not recorded which). CDR3 nucleotide sequence: TGTGCCAGCAGCGGAATGGGGCGGCAGGCGAACTATGGCTACACCTTC. This encodes CASSGMGRQANYGYTF.